One sample yielded the 22 T cell receptor beta chains listed below, sequenced in a study of cytomegalovirus exposure and HLA in healthy donors. PCR was performed using 60 Vbeta and 13 Jbeta primers. The repertoire was sequenced with immunoSEQ multiplex PCR; TCRdb's copy has only in-frame clones and lacks some. This sample yields some 150,000 clones, of which approximately 74% are seen a single time; roughly 3% belongs to the top ten. The source material was PBMCs. These receptors were obtained from a woman aged 30 to 39 in good health and CMV-seronegative.

This clone is a singleton in its sample. This chain links TRBV29-1 with TRBJ2-7, with TRBD2 identical over 7 bases. Germline CDR1 SQVTM, CDR2 ANQGSEA. With V trimmed by 4 bases and J by 10 bases, 19 bases remained unmatched. The CDR3 has 15 amino acids. The CDR3 DNA is TGCAGCGTTGTCGAGTTTTCTAGCGGACTTAGGCGACAGTACTTC. Protein sequence: CSVVEFSSGLRRQYF.

This clone was counted only a few times. V usage is TRBV7-7 and J usage is TRBJ2-2; 7 bases agree with TRBD1. V was clipped by 0 bases and J by 3 bases; unmatched bases: 4. From germline, CDR1 is SSHAT and CDR2 FNYEAQ (reference sequence). The CDR3 runs to 16 residues. The CDR3 sequence: CASSLATGADTGELFF. In DNA form, the CDR3 reads TGTGCCAGCAGCTTAGCCACAGGGGCCGACACCGGGGAGCTGTTTTTT. Supplemented by reference TRBV7-7 and TRBJ2-2, the full variable domain reads GAGVSQSPRYKVTKRGQDVTLRCDPISSHATLYWYQQALGQGPEFLTYFNYEAQPDKSGLPSDRFSAERPEGSISTLTIQRTEQRDSAMYRCASSLATGADTGELFFGEGSRLTVL.

This clone came up a few times. The rearrangement uses TRBV5-1 and TRBJ2-1; 8 nucleotides match TRBD2. Germline V lookup: CDR1 SGHRS, CDR2 YFSETQ. Trimming removed 4 bases from V and 4 bases from J; junction bases left unmatched: 4. The CDR3 totals 14 residues. CDR3 residues: CASSTAGGYNEQFF. CDR3 in DNA: TGCGCCAGCAGCACCGCGGGGGGATACAATGAGCAGTTCTTC.

V and J are TRBV7-2 and TRBJ2-2; 9 nucleotides line up with TRBD2. Trimming removed 5 bases from V and 5 bases from J; junction bases left unmatched: 9. The germline CDR1 and CDR2 sequences are SGHTA and FQGNSA. The CDR3 is 16 residues long. The CDR3 DNA follows: TGTGCCAGCAGCGTCCCGGGACTAGCAGGAACCGGGGAGCTGTTTTTT. Translating gives CASSVPGLAGTGELFF.

This clone was detected once. The chain joins TRBV28 to TRBJ1-5, with 8 positions matching TRBD1. Germline values: CDR1 MDHEN, CDR2 SYDVKM. J gave up 6 bases and V 2 bases, and 6 bases lay outside the gene matches. The CDR3 is 15 residues long. CDR3 protein: CASSLNGQGVQPQHF. CDR3 DNA: TGTGCCAGCAGTTTAAACGGACAGGGCGTTCAGCCCCAGCATTTT.

This clone came up a few times. The chain is built from TRBV7-9 and TRBJ2-7, with 10 positions matching TRBD1. V trimming: 8 bases; J trimming: 1 base; junction bases outside the gene matches: 8. The germline gives CDR1 SEHNR, CDR2 FQNEAQ (reference sequence). This CDR3 spans 15 amino acids. The DNA of the CDR3 is TGTGCCAGCGGCGACCGGGACAGGGGATCCTACGAGCAGTACTTC. Translation gives CASGDRDRGSYEQYF.

V is TRBV15 and J is TRBJ2-1; TRBD2 agrees at 7 bases. The J segment lost 0 bases and the V segment lost 5 bases, leaving 7 bases of the junction unmatched. The CDR3 has 16 residues. Germline CDR1 is LNHNV and CDR2 is YYDKDF (reference sequence). CDR3 sequence (DNA): TGTGCCACCAGCCCCAGCGGGATATTCTCCTACAATGAGCAGTTCTTC. Its protein is CATSPSGIFSYNEQFF.

For the CDR3, the DNA is TGTGCCAGCAGTTTGGACAGGGGAGGAGGTGAGACCCAGTACTTC. This gives the protein CASSLDRGGGETQYF. The chain uses TRBV2 and TRBJ2-5, with 9 bases aligning to TRBD1. With 5 bases clipped from V and 5 bases from J, the junction kept 9 bases outside the gene matches. The germline gives CDR1 SNHLY, CDR2 FYNNEI. The CDR3 spans 15 residues.

This chain connects TRBV5-4 to TRBJ1-2; no reliable D call. V gave up 3 bases and J gave up 8 bases, with 14 bases separating them. CDR3 length: 13 amino acids. Looked up from germline, CDR1 is SGHNT and CDR2 is YYREEE (reference sequence). CDR3 sequence: CASSSRGKEGYTF. The CDR3 bases are TGTGCCAGCAGCTCCAGAGGGAAGGAGGGCTACACCTTC.

This clone showed up just a few times. The chain recombines TRBV10-3 with TRBJ1-1; maybe TRBD1 (6 bases). The CDR3 is made up of 13 amino acids. Trimming cost V 0 bases and J 7 bases, with 9 bases left between them. Germline CDR1 reads ENHRY; CDR2 reads SYGVKD. CDR3: CAISESQGIEAFF. CDR3 sequence (DNA): TGTGCCATCAGTGAGTCACAGGGAATTGAAGCTTTCTTT.

V is TRBV5-6 and J is TRBJ1-3; possible D gene TRBD1, 5 bases. This CDR3 spans 15 amino acids. V lost 4 bases and J lost 2, with 13 bases in between. Germline V gives CDR1 SGHDT, CDR2 YYEEEE. The CDR3 DNA is TGTGCCAGCAGCCCCACCCGGGGGGCTGGAAACACCATATATTTT. Translating it yields CASSPTRGAGNTIYF. Supplemented by reference TRBV5-6 and TRBJ1-3, the full variable domain reads DAGVTQSPTHLIKTRGQQVTLRCSPKSGHDTVSWYQQALGQGPQFIFQYYEEEERQRGNFPDRFSGHQFPNYSSELNVNALLLGDSALYLCASSPTRGAGNTIYFGEGSWLTVV.

V is TRBV4-1 and J is TRBJ1-2; D is uncertain. V lost 5 bases and J lost 8, with 18 bases in between. The CDR3 is 14 residues long. Germline V gene sequence: CDR1 MGHRA, CDR2 YSYEKL. For the CDR3, the DNA is TGCGCCAGCAGCTGGATCGGAGGGTTTAGGGGCTACACCTTC. It yields the protein CASSWIGGFRGYTF.

This clone was observed a few times. The V call is TRBV11-1, the J call TRBJ1-4; the D is unclear. CDR3 length: 15 amino acids. The V gene lost 4 bases and the J gene lost 3 bases, with 12 bases spanning the gap. Germline CDR1 is SGHAT and CDR2 is FQDESV (reference sequence). CDR3: CASSSLGVSNEKLFF. The CDR3 nucleotides read TGTGCCAGCAGCTCCTTGGGAGTCTCTAATGAAAAACTGTTTTTT.

The rearrangement uses TRBV4-3 and TRBJ1-6; no clear D. V was shortened by 2 bases and J by 5 bases, with 19 bases between the two germline ends. Germline loops: CDR1 LGHNA, CDR2 YSLEER. CDR3 size: 18 residues. In DNA form, the CDR3 reads TGCGCCAGCAGCCAAACTCTCGCGGGAGGAGTTGATAATTCACCCCTCCACTTT. Translated, it gives CASSQTLAGGVDNSPLHF.

The chain recombines TRBV5-4 with TRBJ2-7, with 12 bases aligning to TRBD2. The V gene end was trimmed by 2 bases and the J gene end by 7 bases; junction bases not matched to a gene: 7. CDR3 length: 15 residues. Looked up from germline, CDR1 is SGHNT and CDR2 is YYREEE (reference sequence). CDR3 loop: CASSLASGGVWEQYF. CDR3 DNA sequence: TGTGCCAGCAGCTTAGCTAGCGGGGGGGTTTGGGAGCAGTACTTC.

The genes are TRBV19 and TRBJ2-7; 8 bases line up with TRBD2. Germline-derived CDR1 and CDR2 are LNHDA and SQIVND (reference sequence). This CDR3 spans 14 amino acids. The V segment lost 7 bases and the J segment 4 bases; nucleotides outside the gene matches: 9. The CDR3 bases are TGTGCCAGTACTGGTACGGGAGGGCAATACGAGCAGTACTTC. As protein: CASTGTGGQYEQYF.

The chain couples TRBV5-4 to TRBJ2-3; 9 bases are shared with TRBD2. V trimming: 5 bases; J trimming: 4 bases; junction bases outside the gene matches: 8. The CDR3 has 15 amino acids. CDR1 and CDR2 from the germline V gene are SGHNT and YYREEE (reference sequence). In DNA form, the CDR3 reads TGTGCCAGCAGATGGGCGGGGGGGTCGGCAGATACGCAGTATTTT. Protein: CASRWAGGSADTQYF.

The rearrangement joins TRBV28 to TRBJ1-5; a possible D gene is TRBD1 (5 bases). This CDR3 comprises 14 residues. Germline V lookup: CDR1 MDHEN, CDR2 SYDVKM. Trimming removed 3 bases at V and 4 bases at J, with 10 bases between. The CDR3 sequence is CASSFGGTNQPQHF. DNA of the CDR3: TGTGCCAGCAGTTTCGGAGGGACTAATCAGCCCCAGCATTTT.

The CDR3: CASIPGTGFGNTIYF. The CDR3 DNA follows: TGTGCCAGCATTCCGGGGACAGGGTTTGGAAACACCATATATTTT. The genes are TRBV28 and TRBJ1-3, with 9 bases identical to TRBD1. The CDR3 sequence is 15 residues long. After removal of 7 bases from V and 3 bases from J, the junction contained 7 bases not matched to a gene. Germline lookup yields CDR1 MDHEN and CDR2 SYDVKM. Filled out from reference TRBV28 and TRBJ1-3, the complete variable domain reads DVKVTQSSRYLVKRTGEKVFLECVQDMDHENMFWYRQDPGLGLRLIYFSYDVKMKEKGDIPEGYSVSREKKERFSLILESASTNQTSMYLCASIPGTGFGNTIYFGEGSWLTVV.

V is TRBV28 and J is TRBJ1-6, with D perhaps matching TRBD1 (5 bases). Germline values: CDR1 MDHEN, CDR2 SYDVKM. Trimming took 8 bases from V and 9 from J, leaving 23 bases between them. This CDR3 comprises 16 residues. DNA of the CDR3: TGTGCCAGCTTAGCTACTCCGGAGGGGTTTACTTCACCCCTCCACTTT. It yields the protein CASLATPEGFTSPLHF.

CDR3 nucleotides: TGTGCCAGCAGCGTGATGGGGGGACTCCAAGAGACCCAGTACTTC. Its translation is CASSVMGGLQETQYF. The chain couples TRBV9 to TRBJ2-5, with D perhaps TRBD2 (6 bases). V was shortened by 2 bases and J by 1 base, with 12 bases between the two germline ends. CDR1 and CDR2 from the germline V gene are SGDLS and YYNGEE. This CDR3 contains 15 residues.

The genes are TRBV28 and TRBJ1-1; 7 nucleotides line up with TRBD1. Germline V gene sequence: CDR1 MDHEN, CDR2 SYDVKM. The CDR3 sequence is 17 residues long. With 3 bases clipped from V and 0 bases from J, the junction kept 10 bases outside the gene matches. This chain's CDR3 is CASSFPFRQGMNTEAFF. The CDR3 DNA reads as TGTGCCAGCAGTTTCCCCTTTAGACAGGGCATGAACACTGAAGCTTTCTTT.